This T cell receptor beta chain was identified in a study of Graves' ophthalmopathy and Graves' hyperthyroidism. Amplification from RNA transcripts yielded the TCR beta CDR3 regions. The authors performed first-round RT-PCR with HTBI primers and then a second-round multiplex PCR. TCRdb called the multiplex PCR reads again in MiXCR, with one record for every CDR3 protein. The sample records hundreds of thousands of distinct CDR3 sequences, about 24% being singletons. CDR1 and CDR2 (germline): SGHAT, FQNNGV. V was trimmed by 3 bases and J by 0 bases, leaving 8 bases between them. The CDR3 runs to 14 residues.

The genes are TRBV11-2 and TRBJ1-2; D gene unclear. Source material: peripheral blood. The clonotype was recovered from a woman aged 18 to 35 with stable Graves' hyperthyroidism. Some clones in this sample may be carry-over from other donors' samples. CDR3 in amino acids: CASSFGNPNYGYTF. CDR3 in DNA: TGTGCCAGCAGCTTCGGGAACCCTAACTATGGCTACACCTTC.